This is a list of T cell receptor beta chains from one sample in a study of control samples from healthy donors and cancer patients. Method: immunoSEQ multiplex PCR; TCRdb's copy keeps in-frame clones and lacks some. The sample has 150,000 to 200,000 clones, 91% seen once; the top ten hold approximately 1.6%. The sequenced material came from blood. Receptors were obtained from a woman aged 25 to 45 in good health. Both conserved end residues are part of each CDR3. The D gene is left open where the match is weak. Size is stated for part of the rows, as once, few or many counts, or as a class when the clone is expanded.

d_call: .; v_call: TRBV6-1; j_call: TRBJ2-2; clone_size: .; cdr3_nt: TGTGCCAGCAGTGAAGCTACAGGGAACACCGGGGAGCTGTTTTTT; cdr3_aa: CASSEATGNTGELFF
d_call: .; v_call: TRBV9; j_call: TRBJ2-7; clone_size: .; cdr3_nt: TGTGCCAGCAGCGTAGCTACGGGACGGTCCTACGAGCAGTACTTC; cdr3_aa: CASSVATGRSYEQYF
d_call: .; v_call: TRBV16; j_call: TRBJ2-6; clone_size: .; cdr3_nt: TGTGCCAGCAGCCAAAGTTCCTCTGGGGCCAACGTCCTGACTTTC; cdr3_aa: CASSQSSSGANVLTF
d_call: TRBD2; v_call: TRBV7-2; j_call: TRBJ2-7; clone_size: once; cdr3_nt: TGTGCCAGCAGCTTAACTAGCGGCTACGAGCAGTACTTC; cdr3_aa: CASSLTSGYEQYF
d_call: TRBD1; v_call: TRBV5-4; j_call: TRBJ1-1; clone_size: .; cdr3_nt: TGTGCCAGCAGCTTGAAGGGGGCCCCGAACACTGAAGCTTTCTTT; cdr3_aa: CASSLKGAPNTEAFF
d_call: .; v_call: TRBV24-1; j_call: TRBJ1-1; clone_size: .; cdr3_nt: TGTGCCACCAGTGATTTTGCCGGAGGCACTGAAGCTTTCTTT; cdr3_aa: CATSDFAGGTEAFF
d_call: TRBD1; v_call: TRBV7-9; j_call: TRBJ1-3; clone_size: .; cdr3_nt: TGTGCCAGCAGCAACACGGGGACAGGCGGAAACACCATATATTTT; cdr3_aa: CASSNTGTGGNTIYF
d_call: TRBD2; v_call: TRBV6-2/TRBV6-3; j_call: TRBJ2-7; clone_size: .; cdr3_nt: TGTGCCAGCAGTTCCAGCGGGAGGGGGGAGCAGTACTTC; cdr3_aa: CASSSSGRGEQYF
d_call: .; v_call: TRBV15; j_call: TRBJ2-1; clone_size: .; cdr3_nt: TGTGCCACCAGCACCGACTACAGCTCCTACAATGAGCAGTTCTTC; cdr3_aa: CATSTDYSSYNEQFF
d_call: TRBD1; v_call: TRBV18; j_call: TRBJ1-1; clone_size: .; cdr3_nt: TGTGCCAGCTCACCCGGGACAGGGATGAACACTGAAGCTTTCTTT; cdr3_aa: CASSPGTGMNTEAFF
d_call: .; v_call: TRBV12-3/TRBV12-4; j_call: TRBJ1-1; clone_size: .; cdr3_nt: TGTGCCAGCAGCCCTGGGTGGGACACTGAAGCTTTCTTT; cdr3_aa: CASSPGWDTEAFF
d_call: .; v_call: TRBV6-6; j_call: TRBJ1-4; clone_size: .; cdr3_nt: TGTGCCAGCAGTTACCCTAACAGGGAAAATGAAAAACTGTTTTTT; cdr3_aa: CASSYPNRENEKLFF
d_call: .; v_call: TRBV29-1; j_call: TRBJ2-3; clone_size: .; cdr3_nt: TGCAGCGTTGGCCAGAGATCTAGCACAGATACGCAGTATTTT; cdr3_aa: CSVGQRSSTDTQYF
d_call: .; v_call: TRBV10-3; j_call: TRBJ2-7; clone_size: .; cdr3_nt: TGTGCCATCAGTGTAAGTAGCGGCAGCTCCTACGAGCAGTACTTC; cdr3_aa: CAISVSSGSSYEQYF
d_call: TRBD1; v_call: TRBV28; j_call: TRBJ1-6; clone_size: .; cdr3_nt: TGTGCCAGCAGTTTGACAGGGGATAATTCACCCCTCCACTTT; cdr3_aa: CASSLTGDNSPLHF
d_call: TRBD1; v_call: TRBV7-3; j_call: TRBJ2-7; clone_size: .; cdr3_nt: TGTGCCAGCAGCTTACAGGGGGAAGGTGAGCAGTACTTC; cdr3_aa: CASSLQGEGEQYF
d_call: TRBD1; v_call: TRBV25-1; j_call: TRBJ2-2; clone_size: .; cdr3_nt: TGTGCCAGCAGTGCAGGGACAGGGGGCTACACCGGGGAGCTGTTTTTT; cdr3_aa: CASSAGTGGYTGELFF
d_call: .; v_call: TRBV24-1; j_call: TRBJ2-2; clone_size: .; cdr3_nt: TGTGCCACCAGTGATCTGGGACTGAACACCGGGGAGCTGTTTTTT; cdr3_aa: CATSDLGLNTGELFF
d_call: TRBD1; v_call: TRBV5-1; j_call: TRBJ1-1; clone_size: .; cdr3_nt: TGCGCCAGCAGCTCCCGGACAGGGGGCGACACTGAAGCTTTCTTT; cdr3_aa: CASSSRTGGDTEAFF
d_call: TRBD2; v_call: TRBV4-2; j_call: TRBJ2-1; clone_size: .; cdr3_nt: TGTGCCAGCAGACCGGGACTAGCGGGGAGTGAGCAGTTCTTC; cdr3_aa: CASRPGLAGSEQFF
d_call: .; v_call: TRBV7-2; j_call: TRBJ2-7; clone_size: .; cdr3_nt: TGTGCCAGCAGCTTAGACAGGAGGGAGCAGTACTTC; cdr3_aa: CASSLDRREQYF
d_call: .; v_call: TRBV5-8; j_call: TRBJ2-5; clone_size: few; cdr3_nt: TGTGCCAGCAGCTTGGCGGCACCAGGCCAAGAGACCCAGTACTTC; cdr3_aa: CASSLAAPGQETQYF
d_call: TRBD1; v_call: TRBV25-1; j_call: TRBJ1-5; clone_size: .; cdr3_nt: TGTGCCAGCAGTCCGACAGGGGCGTATAGCAATCAGCCCCAGCATTTT; cdr3_aa: CASSPTGAYSNQPQHF
d_call: TRBD1; v_call: TRBV7-2; j_call: TRBJ2-7; clone_size: .; cdr3_nt: TGTGCCAGCAGCCGCACAGGGGTAAGTGAGCAGTACTTC; cdr3_aa: CASSRTGVSEQYF
d_call: TRBD1; v_call: TRBV5-1; j_call: TRBJ2-1; clone_size: .; cdr3_nt: TGCGCCAGCTTACGGGACAGCTCCTACAATGAGCAGTTCTTC; cdr3_aa: CASLRDSSYNEQFF
d_call: .; v_call: TRBV29-1; j_call: TRBJ2-7; clone_size: .; cdr3_nt: TGCAGCGTTGCGGGGGGGACAGGGAACTACGAGCAGTACTTC; cdr3_aa: CSVAGGTGNYEQYF
d_call: .; v_call: TRBV15; j_call: TRBJ1-4; clone_size: once; cdr3_nt: TGTGCCACCAGCAGAGATCTGGGGTCGGGTAATGAAAAACTGTTTTTT; cdr3_aa: CATSRDLGSGNEKLFF